Below are 32 T cell receptor beta chains sequenced from a single sample in a study of blood T cell repertoires in COVID-19. The method was immunoSEQ multiplex PCR; TCRdb's version includes in-frame clones alone and lacks a portion of them. The sample consists of 85,000 to 100,000 clones, over 60% of them appearing once. Sequenced sample: peripheral blood. All receptors come from a man aged 45-65 years who had recovered from COVID-19.

The V gene is TRBV6-4, the J gene TRBJ2-1, with D perhaps TRBD1 (5 bases). This CDR3 has 14 amino acids. Germline CDR1 reads MRHNA; CDR2 reads SNTAGT. Between the trimmed V and J ends, which lost 2 bases and 4 bases, there was a span of 9 bases. As DNA, the CDR3 is TGTGCCAGCAGTGACGGAAACAGGTACAATGAGCAGTTCTTC. This translates into CASSDGNRYNEQFF.

This clone has just a few counts. The V call is TRBV28, the J call TRBJ1-5; the match to TRBD1 covers 9 bases. Losses at the gene ends were 6 bases for V and 7 bases for J; bases not matched to a gene: 10. Germline V gene data show CDR1 as MDHEN and CDR2 as SYDVKM. The CDR3 consists of 15 residues. Here the CDR3 DNA reads TGTGCCAGCAGGGATTCGGACAGGGGAAGACAGCCCCAGCATTTT. Residues: CASRDSDRGRQPQHF.

The J gene is TRBJ1-3, the V gene TRBV5-1; possible D gene TRBD1, 5 bases. Germline V gene data show CDR1 as SGHRS and CDR2 as YFSETQ. This CDR3 comprises 16 residues. Between the trimmed V and J ends, which lost 0 bases and 0 bases, there was a span of 10 bases. This CDR3 is CASSLEGSSSGNTIYF. The CDR3, as DNA: TGCGCCAGCAGCTTGGAGGGGTCCAGCTCTGGAAACACCATATATTTT.

The chain carries TRBV19 and TRBJ2-7; 10 positions agree with TRBD2. CDR3 length equals 15 residues. CDR1 is LNHDA and CDR2 is SQIVND in the germline V gene (reference sequence). V lost 6 bases and J lost 3; bases outside the gene matches: 8. DNA for the CDR3: TGTGCCAGTAGAGTCAGCGGGAGGGCCTTCTACGAGCAGTACTTC. Its protein product is CASRVSGRAFYEQYF.

Ten or more counts support this clone. The gene calls are TRBV13 and TRBJ2-2; no clear D. Trimming left V 2 bases short and J 6 bases short, with 4 bases between. The CDR3 sequence is 12 residues long. Germline assignment: CDR1 PRHDT and CDR2 FYEKMQ (reference sequence). The CDR3 spells CASSLPAGELFF. The DNA for the CDR3 is TGTGCCAGCAGCTTACCCGCCGGGGAGCTGTTTTTT.

This clone occurred once. The chain uses TRBV6-6 and TRBJ1-1; 8 bases map to TRBD1. Germline V CDR1 and CDR2: MNHNY, SVGAGI (reference sequence). The J segment lost 5 bases and the V segment lost 10 bases, leaving 9 bases of the junction unmatched. The CDR3 consists of 13 residues. The CDR3 protein is CATKTGGGTEAFF. The CDR3 DNA reads as TGTGCCACCAAAACAGGGGGGGGGACTGAAGCTTTCTTT.

This rearrangement joins TRBV2 to TRBJ1-5; D unresolved. The CDR3 extends over 13 amino acids. V was cut by 4 bases and J by 5 bases, with 9 bases left in between. Germline V lookup: CDR1 SNHLY, CDR2 FYNNEI. The CDR3 nucleotides are TGTGCCAGCAGTGTCAGGAATGATCAGCCCCAGCATTTT. Its translation is CASSVRNDQPQHF.

This rearrangement joins TRBV6-5 to TRBJ1-2; D unclear. V lost 7 bases, J lost 2 bases, and 17 bases lay in between. Looked up from germline, CDR1 is MNHEY and CDR2 is SVGAGI. CDR3 length: 15 amino acids. For the CDR3, the DNA is TGTGCCAGCACCCCTATGCGGATGCAGAACTATGGCTACACCTTC. Protein product: CASTPMRMQNYGYTF.

The chain has TRBV11-2 and TRBJ1-1; D is ambiguous. The CDR3 loop spans 12 amino acids. Between the trimmed V and J ends, which lost 4 bases and 5 bases, there was a span of 8 bases. The germline V gene encodes CDR1 SGHAT and CDR2 FQNNGV. In DNA, the CDR3 is TGTGCCAGCAGCTCTACCAGGACTGAAGCTTTCTTT. Residues: CASSSTRTEAFF.

The V gene is TRBV29-1, the J gene TRBJ1-2; 7 nucleotides agree with TRBD1. V shed 5 bases and J 4 bases; nucleotides not matched to a gene: 7. Germline V gene lookup returns CDR1 SQVTM and CDR2 ANQGSEA. CDR3 length: 13 residues. Here the CDR3 DNA reads TGCAGCGTTACACTCCGGGACAGCTATGGCTACACCTTC. Translation: CSVTLRDSYGYTF.

This clone was seen only once. The V call is TRBV18, the J call TRBJ2-7; D unresolved. V was shortened by 3 bases and J by 1 base, with 7 bases between the two germline ends. This CDR3 region has 13 residues. The germline V gene has CDR1 KGHSH and CDR2 LQKENI. The CDR3 reads CASSPLPSYEQYF. Here the CDR3 DNA reads TGTGCCAGCTCACCCCTCCCGTCCTACGAGCAGTACTTC.

V and J are TRBV4-2 and TRBJ1-3; D is uncertain. With 0 bases removed from V and 0 bases from J, the gap between germline ends came to 9 bases. This CDR3 comprises 16 residues. Germline CDR1 is LGHNA and CDR2 is YNFKEQ. CDR3 sequence: CASSQEGVISGNTIYF. In nucleotides, the CDR3 is TGTGCCAGCAGCCAAGAGGGAGTCATCTCTGGAAACACCATATATTTT.

The chain links TRBV5-8 to TRBJ2-1; D perhaps matches TRBD1 (5 bases). The germline gives CDR1 SGHTS, CDR2 YDEGEE. This CDR3 is built from 15 residues. V was trimmed by 1 base and J by 3 bases, leaving 11 bases between them. The CDR3 region is CASSLWGQGYNEQFF. The DNA of the CDR3 is TGTGCCAGCAGCTTGTGGGGTCAGGGCTACAATGAGCAGTTCTTC.

The V call is TRBV11-2, the J call TRBJ2-3; 7 positions agree with TRBD1. This CDR3 has 15 residues. Trimming removed 4 bases from V and 3 bases from J; junction bases left unmatched: 7. Looked up from germline, CDR1 is SGHAT and CDR2 is FQNNGV. The CDR3 sequence: CASSYRGERTDTQYF. The DNA of the CDR3 is TGTGCCAGCAGCTACAGGGGAGAGAGGACAGATACGCAGTATTTT.

This chain uses TRBV29-1 with TRBJ1-5; D remains unclear. Looked up from germline, CDR1 is SQVTM and CDR2 is ANQGSEA. The CDR3 consists of 13 residues. V was trimmed by 4 bases and J by 3 bases, leaving 10 bases between them. Written as DNA, the CDR3 is TGCAGCGTTGCCTACGCTTTCAATCAGCCCCAGCATTTT. Translating gives CSVAYAFNQPQHF.

The chain couples TRBV5-4 to TRBJ2-5; D not certain. Germline CDR1 reads SGHNT; CDR2 reads YYREEE (reference sequence). There are 13 residues in the CDR3. The V gene lost 0 bases and the J gene lost 5 bases, with 8 bases spanning the gap. The CDR3 spells CASSLGQLETQYF. The CDR3 DNA reads TGTGCCAGCAGCTTGGGGCAATTGGAGACCCAGTACTTC.

V gene TRBV3-1 (or the pseudogene TRBV3-2) combines with J gene TRBJ2-2; D may be TRBD1 (5 bases). Germline V CDR1 and CDR2: LGHDT, YNNKEL (reference sequence). This CDR3 has 13 residues. V was trimmed by 7 bases and J by 4 bases, leaving 10 bases between them. CDR3 region: CASTQATTGELFF. In DNA form, the CDR3 reads TGTGCCAGCACACAGGCGACCACCGGGGAGCTGTTTTTT.

This sequence joins TRBV2 and TRBJ1-2; 7 nucleotides line up with TRBD1. Germline loops: CDR1 SNHLY, CDR2 FYNNEI. The CDR3 contains 13 residues. V was pared by 3 bases and J by 4 bases, with 2 bases of the junction left unmatched. The CDR3 coding sequence is TGTGCCAGCAGTGAGGGGACAGTCTATGGCTACACCTTC. This encodes CASSEGTVYGYTF. The variable domain in full, completed from reference TRBV2 and TRBJ1-2, reads EPEVTQTPSHQVTQMGQEVILRCVPISNHLYFYWYRQILGQKVEFLVSFYNNEISEKSEIFDDQFSVERPDGSNFTLKIRSTKLEDSAMYFCASSEGTVYGYTFGSGTRLTVV.

This clone showed up just once. J is TRBJ2-2 and V is TRBV28; 9 bases match TRBD1. The CDR3 runs 16 residues. Trimming cost V 5 bases and J 1 base; bases outside gene matches: 5. The germline gives CDR1 MDHEN, CDR2 SYDVKM. CDR3 amino acids: CASSPWGQGNTGELFF. CDR3 bases: TGTGCCAGCAGTCCGTGGGGACAGGGGAACACCGGGGAGCTGTTTTTT.

The V and J genes are TRBV7-2 and TRBJ2-1; TRBD1 agrees at 7 bases. The ends lost 4 bases at V and 6 bases at J; junction bases unmatched: 6. CDR1 is SGHTA, CDR2 FQGNSA, per germline. The CDR3 has 14 amino acids. The CDR3 protein is CASSWRQGINEQFF. The CDR3 DNA sequence: TGTGCCAGCAGCTGGAGACAGGGTATCAATGAGCAGTTCTTC.

The V gene is TRBV19, the J gene TRBJ2-1, with TRBD2 identical over 10 bases. Per germline, CDR1 LNHDA and CDR2 SQIVND (reference sequence). The CDR3 has 15 residues. V was pared by 5 bases and J by 4 bases, with 5 bases of the junction left unmatched. DNA for the CDR3: TGTGCCAGTAGTCGGACTAGCGGAGCGTACAATGAGCAGTTCTTC. It specifies CASSRTSGAYNEQFF.

J is TRBJ1-6 and V is TRBV19, with 9 bases that match TRBD1. This CDR3 contains 14 residues. The junction had 7 bases not matched to a gene; V was cut back by 6 bases and J by 10 bases. The V gene's germline CDR1 is LNHDA and CDR2 SQIVND (reference sequence). CDR3 DNA sequence: TGTGCCAGTAGGTCCGGGACAGGGACATCACCCCTCCACTTT. This gives the protein CASRSGTGTSPLHF.

This clone has just a few counts. V and J are TRBV10-3 and TRBJ1-3; D not resolved. The V and J ends lost 4 bases and 2 bases respectively, with 15 bases between them. This CDR3 has 16 residues. Germline V gene sequence: CDR1 ENHRY, CDR2 SYGVKD. The chain's CDR3 is CAISALSRRAGNTIYF. For the CDR3, the DNA is TGTGCCATCAGTGCCCTAAGCCGGAGGGCTGGAAACACCATATATTTT.

The chain joins TRBV18 to TRBJ1-1; D unclear. Germline-derived CDR1 and CDR2 are KGHSH and LQKENI. Between the trimmed V and J ends, which lost 6 bases and 2 bases, there was a span of 13 bases. This CDR3 is built from 14 residues. Here the CDR3 reads CASSSVDFNTEAFF. CDR3 DNA sequence: TGTGCCAGCTCCTCGGTGGACTTCAACACTGAAGCTTTCTTT.

On this clone itself: Different DNA sequences within this sample yield the same CDR3. This chain links TRBV7-2 with TRBJ2-5; D not certain. From germline, CDR1 is SGHTA and CDR2 FQGNSA. Trimming shortened V by 1 base and J by 4 bases, and 7 bases separated the two germline ends. The CDR3 is made up of 13 amino acids. This CDR3 is CASSLVGGETQYF. The CDR3 region has the DNA TGTGCCAGCAGCTTAGTAGGCGGAGAGACCCAGTACTTC.

This chain uses TRBV28 with TRBJ1-2; 7 positions agree with TRBD1. The CDR3 is made up of 16 amino acids. Germline trimming cut 6 bases from V and 5 bases from J; bases unmatched to any gene: 15. Germline-derived CDR1 and CDR2 are MDHEN and SYDVKM. As DNA, the CDR3 is TGTGCCAGCAGAAATGACCGACAGGGTTGGGGGTATGGCTACACCTTC. Protein: CASRNDRQGWGYGYTF.

A few counts support this clone. Written as DNA, the CDR3 is TGTGCCAGCAGCCAAGAAGGAGTCGGGGATTCACCCCTCCACTTT. Protein: CASSQEGVGDSPLHF. This chain connects TRBV4-2 to TRBJ1-6; D is undetermined. The CDR3 totals 15 residues. CDR1 and CDR2 (germline): LGHNA, YNFKEQ. Trimming stripped 0 bases from V and 8 bases from J, with 11 bases between.

This chain links TRBV28 with TRBJ1-5, with D uncertain. The V and J ends lost 5 bases and 6 bases respectively, with 11 bases between them. Germline V CDR1 and CDR2: MDHEN, SYDVKM. CDR3 length: 13 residues. The CDR3 region is CASSLNGAQPQHF. The CDR3 coding sequence is TGTGCCAGCAGTCTTAACGGTGCTCAGCCCCAGCATTTT.

The chain combines TRBV11-3 with TRBJ2-1; 8 nucleotides match TRBD2. Germline CDR1 is SGHNT and CDR2 is YENEEA. V lost 5 bases to trimming and J lost 3 bases; unmatched junction nucleotides: 12. CDR3 length equals 17 residues. Here the CDR3 DNA reads TGTGCCAGCAGCCCCGCGTCTAGAGCGGGAGTCTACAATGAGCAGTTCTTC. Translated, it gives CASSPASRAGVYNEQFF.

This chain links TRBV16 with TRBJ1-1, with D possibly TRBD1 on 6 matching bases. The CDR3 loop spans 13 amino acids. Germline lookup yields CDR1 KGHSY and CDR2 FQNENV. The ends were cut back, 4 bases at V and 3 bases at J, with 9 bases in the middle. The CDR3 bases are TGTGCCAGCAGCCGGAACAGGGACACTGAAGCTTTCTTT. Its translation is CASSRNRDTEAFF.

The chain recombines TRBV7-2 with TRBJ2-2; 8 bases align to TRBD2. Germline V lookup: CDR1 SGHTA, CDR2 FQGNSA. This CDR3 spans 15 amino acids. The V and J ends lost 2 bases and 7 bases, in that order; junction bases with no gene match: 6. CDR3 DNA sequence: TGTGCCAGCAGCTTATCCAGCGGGAGTGGCGGGGAGCTGTTTTTT. Its translation is CASSLSSGSGGELFF.

This clone occurred a few times. The gene calls are TRBV2 and TRBJ1-2; D is perhaps TRBD1 (5 bases). V was clipped by 3 bases and J by 8 bases, with 13 bases between them. Germline assignment: CDR1 SNHLY and CDR2 FYNNEI. This CDR3 comprises 13 residues. The CDR3 bases are TGTGCCAGCAGTGAGCACCTACAGGCGGGCTACACCTTC. Translation: CASSEHLQAGYTF.